These T cell receptor beta chains were read from a single sample in a study of CD4 T cells in relation to SARS-CoV-2 and coronaviruses. Clones were read by immunoSEQ multiplex PCR, and TCRdb kept only the in-frame ones, dropping some. The table has around 56,000 clones, 86% seen once; the top ten hold 1.1% to 1.5%. Sequencing used memory CD4+ T cells from PBMCs. Receptor source: a human donor in good health. Each CDR3 is given without its conserved first and last residue. Fields, in order: D gene, J gene, V gene, CDR3 protein. D genes are given only for firm matches.

TRBD1 | TRBJ2-3 | TRBV6-5 | ASGQGFDTQY
NA | TRBJ1-1 | TRBV7-3 | ASSKQKNTEAF
NA | TRBJ1-5 | TRBV18 | ASSRQQHSNQPQH
TRBD1 | TRBJ2-7 | TRBV10-1 | ASSTSAGTGIYEQY
TRBD2 | TRBJ2-3 | TRBV4-1 | ASSLNPGGGTDTQY
NA | TRBJ1-3 | TRBV6-5 | ASVYSGNTIY
NA | TRBJ1-2 | TRBV19 | ASSMGGYRNYGYT
NA | TRBJ2-7 | TRBV3-1/TRBV3-2 | ASSQGPSESSYEQY
TRBD2 | TRBJ2-7 | TRBV19 | ASSASGTSGHEQY
TRBD2 | TRBJ2-1 | TRBV10-1 | ASSEIGGRPSYNEQF
NA | TRBJ1-2 | TRBV3-1/TRBV3-2 | ASSHGLGANYGYT
TRBD2 | TRBJ2-1 | TRBV27 | ASRRTSGSKVEQF
TRBD1 | TRBJ1-1 | TRBV6-5 | ASRRTGGDTEAF
TRBD1 | TRBJ2-1 | TRBV28 | ASTPRGQGNNEQF
TRBD1 | TRBJ2-7 | TRBV27 | ASRGARGLVGVEQY
NA | TRBJ1-2 | TRBV29-1 | SVVAGYGYT
NA | TRBJ2-3 | TRBV18 | ASSPRDSNTQY
TRBD2 | TRBJ2-1 | TRBV28 | ASSLGRTSGRAKQF
NA | TRBJ1-2 | TRBV28 | ASSPPEGNRVGYT
TRBD2 | TRBJ2-3 | TRBV27 | ASSLTSGRSDTQY
NA | TRBJ1-3 | TRBV5-1 | ASSLGGPQSSGNTIY
NA | TRBJ2-7 | TRBV3-1/TRBV3-2 | ASSHYPYEQY
TRBD2 | TRBJ2-7 | TRBV5-8 | ASTPGLAGVYEQY
TRBD1 | TRBJ2-7 | TRBV6-5 | ASSKGQGYEQY
NA | TRBJ2-7 | TRBV28 | ASSPTHEGQQY
TRBD1 | TRBJ1-4 | TRBV5-4 | ASRSGQGNEKLF
NA | TRBJ2-6 | TRBV29-1 | SARLNSGANVLT
NA | TRBJ1-4 | TRBV4-1 | ASSLNPGGNSNEKLF
TRBD1 | TRBJ1-1 | TRBV5-4 | ASSLGTGVSEAF
NA | TRBJ2-7 | TRBV7-9 | ASSLVRASIHEQY
NA | TRBJ2-5 | TRBV12-5 | ASGLGTMGETQY